Reported below is one TCR beta chain. Genomic DNA provided the template from which TCR beta VDJ and CDR3 profiles were obtained. From the reads, TCRdb called clonotypes with MiXCR, one entry per CDR3 protein. The profile shows under 250,000 distinct CDR3 sequences, 34% of them singletons. The data belong to a study of CD8+CD57+ T cells in acquired aplastic anemia. Looking at the study overall: Researchers reported that healthy donors averaged about 9.8 million reads for CD4+ cells.

The CDR3 has 15 amino acids. Looked up from germline, CDR1 is LGHDT and CDR2 is YNNKEL (reference sequence). Trimming took 2 bases from V and 0 from J, leaving 10 bases between them. Sequencing used sorted CD4+, CD8+, or CD8+CD57+ T cells (not recorded which) from PBMCs. The rearrangement joins TRBV3-1 to TRBJ1-2, with a possible D match to TRBD1 (6 bases). This TCR derives from a human donor in good health, serving as a control. The CDR3 DNA reads as TGTGCCAGCAGCCAACCGGGACATGCTAACTATGGCTACACCTTC. This codes for CASSQPGHANYGYTF.